This TCR beta chain derives from a study of blood T cell repertoires in COVID-19. Study-level information: Acute and convalescent COVID-19 samples came from the United States, Italy and Spain.

CDR3 length: 16 residues. Germline lookup yields CDR1 SGHNT and CDR2 YYREEE (reference sequence). V lost 4 bases to trimming and J lost 6 bases; unmatched junction nucleotides: 9. Only in-frame clones appear in the TCRdb table, and some are missing; sequencing was by immunoSEQ multiplex PCR. The sample carries 250,000 to 350,000 clones, approximately 90% recorded once. The chain has TRBV5-4 and TRBJ2-1; the match to TRBD2 covers 11 bases. Sequencing was done on a sample of peripheral blood. This receptor was taken from a woman younger than 45 with COVID-19, enrolled during active disease. CDR3: CASSPSTSGSLNEQFF. The CDR3 DNA sequence: TGTGCCAGCAGCCCGAGCACTAGCGGGAGTCTCAATGAGCAGTTCTTC. Variable domain in full (rest from reference TRBV5-4 and TRBJ2-1): ETGVTQSPTHLIKTRGQQVTLRCSSQSGHNTVSWYQQALGQGPQFIFQYYREEENGRGNFPPRFSGLQFPNYSSELNVNALELDDSALYLCASSPSTSGSLNEQFFGPGTRLTVL.